Presented here are 27 T cell receptor beta chains from one specimen sequenced in a study of low-dose radiotherapy and immunotherapy resistance in tumors. Gene-specific TRAV and TRBV primers were used for first-strand cDNA, covering alpha and beta chains. A constant-region primer paired with the V-primer adapter amplified TCRs over about 20 PCR cycles. In TCRdb, the reads were re-called with MiXCR into one record per CDR3 protein. The repertoire holds approximately 6,300 distinct CDR3 sequences, with 82% as singletons. The receptors were sampled from a human donor with advanced metastatic prostate, ovarian, gallbladder or colorectal cancer (not recorded which). This table probably holds off-target reads from a library built for another chain.

The genes are TRBV19 and TRBJ1-3; tentatively, D is TRBD1 (5 bases). V lost 5 bases, J lost 1 base, and 12 bases lay in between. CDR3 length: 15 residues. CDR1 is LNHDA, CDR2 SQIVND, per germline (reference sequence). The CDR3, as DNA: TGTGCCAGTAGTTGGTGGGGCAGATCTGGAAACACCATATATTTT. It encodes CASSWWGRSGNTIYF.

V and J are TRBV12-3 or TRBV12-4 and TRBJ2-2; D not certain. This CDR3 contains 12 residues. Trimming pared 1 base from V and 6 bases from J, leaving 3 bases between. The CDR3 DNA sequence: TGTGCCAGCAGTTTAGTTTCCGGGGAGCTGTTTTTT. Residues: CASSLVSGELFF.

The chain joins TRBV10-3 to TRBJ1-5; D gene unclear. V was clipped by 9 bases and J by 4 bases, with 16 bases between them. CDR1 ENHRY and CDR2 SYGVKD come from the germline V gene. This CDR3 spans 14 amino acids. The CDR3 loop reads CAIQDRRSNQPQHF. The CDR3 DNA sequence: TGTGCCATTCAGGACCGGCGGTCAAATCAGCCCCAGCATTTT.

This clonotype was counted once. The V call is TRBV20-1, the J call TRBJ1-6; D remains ambiguous. The germline V gene encodes CDR1 DFQATT and CDR2 SNEGSKA (reference sequence). V was shortened by 0 bases and J by 6 bases, with 12 bases between the two germline ends. The CDR3 is made up of 15 amino acids. The CDR3 DNA is TGCAGTGCTAGAGATATGCGCCGGGGTAATTCACCCCTCCACTTT. This sequence encodes CSARDMRRGNSPLHF.

The chain couples TRBV5-4 to TRBJ1-1, with 11 bases matching TRBD1. V trimming: 0 bases; J trimming: 5 bases; junction bases outside the gene matches: 3. This CDR3 has 15 amino acids. Germline values: CDR1 SGHNT, CDR2 YYREEE (reference sequence). CDR3 nucleotide sequence: TGTGCCAGCAGCTTGGCGGGGACAGGGGGGACTGAAGCTTTCTTT. This sequence encodes CASSLAGTGGTEAFF.

The CDR3 sequence is CSAREEGLAGGRIYNEQFF. CDR3 DNA: TGCAGTGCTAGGGAGGAAGGACTAGCGGGAGGCCGAATCTACAATGAGCAGTTCTTC. The chain has TRBV20-1 and TRBJ2-1; 14 bases fit TRBD2. The trim removed 3 bases at V and 3 bases at J, leaving 13 bases unmatched. Per the germline V gene, CDR1 is DFQATT and CDR2 is SNEGSKA (reference sequence). The CDR3 runs 19 residues.

The CDR3 DNA reads as TGTGCCAGCAGGACCTCCTACGAGCAGTACTTC. This codes for CASRTSYEQYF. The chain carries TRBV6-5 and TRBJ2-7; D gene unclear. Germline assignment: CDR1 MNHEY and CDR2 SVGAGI. The V end was cut by 6 bases, the J end by 0 bases, with 3 bases between. CDR3 length: 11 amino acids.

The V gene is TRBV5-5, the J gene TRBJ2-7; tentatively, D is TRBD2 (5 bases). This CDR3 is built from 16 residues. V was shortened by 0 bases and J by 3 bases, with 16 bases between the two germline ends. Germline V gene data show CDR1 as SGHKS and CDR2 as YYEKEE (reference sequence). The CDR3: CASSLAVLGGFYEQYF. The CDR3, as DNA: TGTGCCAGCAGCTTGGCGGTCTTGGGCGGGTTCTACGAGCAGTACTTC.

The V call is TRBV24-1, the J call TRBJ2-3; D unresolved. V was cut by 4 bases and J by 5 bases, with 6 bases left in between. The CDR3 has 12 residues. Germline V gives CDR1 KGHDR, CDR2 SFDVKD. CDR3: CATSDARDTQYF. The DNA for the CDR3 is TGTGCCACCAGTGACGCGCGAGATACGCAGTATTTT.

This clonotype was seen just once. The chain combines TRBV28 with TRBJ2-1; the match to TRBD2 covers 11 bases. The germline CDR1 and CDR2 sequences are MDHEN and SYDVKM. V gave up 7 bases and J gave up 7 bases; unmatched junction bases: 9. There are 15 residues in the CDR3. The CDR3 region is CASTRSGRAGNEQFF. CDR3 sequence (DNA): TGTGCCAGCACCCGTAGCGGGAGGGCCGGTAATGAGCAGTTCTTC.

The V and J genes are TRBV18 and TRBJ1-1, with TRBD1 matching over 8 bases. CDR3 length: 17 amino acids. Looked up from germline, CDR1 is KGHSH and CDR2 is LQKENI. V lost 2 bases to trimming and J lost 5 bases; unmatched junction nucleotides: 13. CDR3 nucleotide sequence: TGTGCCAGCTCACCAGGCGACAGGGGCAGGCTTTCGACTGAAGCTTTCTTT. Protein product: CASSPGDRGRLSTEAFF.

This sequence joins TRBV7-8 and TRBJ2-1, with D tentatively TRBD1 or TRBD2 (5 bases each). Germline assignment: CDR1 SGHVS and CDR2 FQNEAQ. V was clipped by 5 bases and J by 4 bases, with 21 bases between them. The CDR3 sequence is 17 residues long. The CDR3 sequence is CASSQGVGRKMYNEQFF. The CDR3 nucleotides are TGTGCCAGCAGCCAAGGGGTGGGGAGAAAAATGTACAATGAGCAGTTCTTC.

The V call is TRBV2, the J call TRBJ2-7; D perhaps matches TRBD1 (6 bases). The CDR3 length is 13 residues. Germline values: CDR1 SNHLY, CDR2 FYNNEI. Trimming took 7 bases from V and 0 from J, leaving 10 bases between them. The CDR3: CASTRQDSYEQYF. CDR3 sequence (DNA): TGTGCCAGCACCCGACAGGACTCCTACGAGCAGTACTTC. The full variable domain, in which reference TRBV2 and TRBJ2-7 provide the parts outside the CDR3, is EPEVTQTPSHQVTQMGQEVILRCVPISNHLYFYWYRQILGQKVEFLVSFYNNEISEKSEIFDDQFSVERPDGSNFTLKIRSTKLEDSAMYFCASTRQDSYEQYFGPGTRLTVT.

V and J are TRBV6-2 or TRBV6-3 and TRBJ2-5, with 7 bases aligning to TRBD2. Germline lookup yields CDR1 MNHEY and CDR2 SVGEGT. V was pared by 7 bases and J by 2 bases, with 7 bases of the junction left unmatched. This CDR3 contains 14 residues. The CDR3 protein is CASNVGLGQETQYF. The CDR3, as DNA: TGTGCCAGCAACGTCGGACTAGGACAAGAGACCCAGTACTTC.

This chain connects TRBV6-2 or TRBV6-3 to TRBJ1-1; possible D gene TRBD1, 5 bases. CDR3 length equals 13 residues. V was clipped by 6 bases and J by 2 bases, with 10 bases between them. Germline lookup yields CDR1 MNHEY and CDR2 SVGEGT. The CDR3 DNA reads TGTGCCAGCAGGCCGACAGCAAACACTGAAGCTTTCTTT. Encoded protein: CASRPTANTEAFF.

The V gene is TRBV10-3, the J gene TRBJ1-2; TRBD1 might be the D (6 bases). CDR1 is ENHRY and CDR2 is SYGVKD in the germline V gene. The V and J ends lost 3 bases and 4 bases respectively, with 12 bases between them. The CDR3 runs to 14 residues. CDR3 sequence reads: CAISDPGVPYGYTF. CDR3 sequence (DNA): TGTGCCATCAGTGACCCAGGGGTGCCCTATGGCTACACCTTC.

The CDR3 here is CASRRLQGPYEQYF. The CDR3 DNA reads TGTGCCAGCAGACGACTCCAGGGGCCCTACGAGCAGTACTTC. V and J are TRBV11-2 and TRBJ2-7; D might be TRBD1 (6 bases). The CDR3 sequence is 14 residues long. The germline V and J ends were trimmed by 6 bases and 2 bases, with 14 bases remaining between them. Per germline, CDR1 SGHAT and CDR2 FQNNGV.

This clonotype was seen more than once but under ten times. The genes are TRBV6-2 or TRBV6-3 and TRBJ2-4, with 7 bases identical to TRBD1. This CDR3 contains 14 residues. CDR1 is MNHEY, CDR2 SVGEGT, per germline. V lost 3 bases and J lost 4; bases outside the gene matches: 3. CDR3 in DNA: TGTGCCAGCAGTTATGGGACAGCAAAAAACATTCAGTACTTC. It codes for CASSYGTAKNIQYF.

V usage is TRBV12-3 or TRBV12-4 and J usage is TRBJ1-1; D is unresolved. This CDR3 has 14 amino acids. V dropped 3 bases and J dropped 4 bases, with 12 bases sitting between them. CDR3 protein: CASSFAETGTEAFF. The DNA for the CDR3 is TGTGCCAGCAGTTTTGCGGAAACCGGCACTGAAGCTTTCTTT.

This clonotype was counted a single time. The rearrangement joins TRBV5-4 to TRBJ2-5, with 9 bases matching TRBD1. The germline CDR1 and CDR2 sequences are SGHNT and YYREEE (reference sequence). The V and J ends lost 4 bases and 1 base, in that order; junction bases with no gene match: 5. CDR3 length: 15 residues. CDR3 region: CASSRGTGFQETQYF. CDR3 bases: TGTGCCAGCAGCCGAGGGACAGGGTTCCAAGAGACCCAGTACTTC.

The rearrangement joins TRBV5-4 to TRBJ2-6, with D possibly TRBD1 on 6 matching bases. The CDR3 is 16 residues long. V was cut by 4 bases and J by 2 bases, with 13 bases left in between. Germline V gene lookup returns CDR1 SGHNT and CDR2 YYREEE (reference sequence). CDR3 sequence reads: CASSRTAITGANVLTF. CDR3 sequence (DNA): TGTGCCAGCAGCCGGACAGCTATAACTGGGGCCAACGTCCTGACTTTC.

This sequence joins TRBV7-8 and TRBJ2-3; 7 nucleotides agree with TRBD2. Germline assignment: CDR1 SGHVS and CDR2 FQNEAQ. V dropped 5 bases and J dropped 2; count of bases not matched to a gene: 7. This CDR3 has 15 amino acids. CDR3 in amino acids: CASSPTGTTTDTQYF. CDR3 sequence (DNA): TGTGCCAGCAGCCCAACGGGGACTACCACAGATACGCAGTATTTT.

The chain carries TRBV6-2 or TRBV6-3 and TRBJ2-1; D may correspond to TRBD1 or TRBD2 (5 bases each). The germline V gene has CDR1 MNHEY and CDR2 SVGEGT. The CDR3 contains 13 residues. Trimming shortened V by 6 bases and J by 5 bases, and 11 bases separated the two germline ends. In nucleotides, the CDR3 is TGTGCCAGCAGCCTAAGAGGGGACAATGAGCAGTTCTTC. Its protein product is CASSLRGDNEQFF.

The chain has TRBV6-1 and TRBJ2-1; the D is unclear. Between the trimmed V and J ends, which lost 6 bases and 0 bases, there was a span of 9 bases. The CDR3 runs 14 residues. CDR1 and CDR2 (germline): MNHNS, SASEGT. CDR3 sequence: CASRGSVSYNEQFF. The CDR3 DNA is TGTGCCAGCAGGGGGTCCGTCTCCTACAATGAGCAGTTCTTC.

This chain connects TRBV6-5 to TRBJ2-2; 12 nucleotides agree with TRBD2. The CDR3 length is 16 residues. With V trimmed by 4 bases and J by 5 bases, 5 bases remained unmatched. CDR1 is MNHEY and CDR2 is SVGAGI in the germline V gene. The chain's CDR3 is CASSFRTSGETGELFF. CDR3 sequence (DNA): TGTGCCAGCAGTTTCCGGACTAGCGGGGAGACCGGGGAGCTGTTTTTT.

V gene TRBV5-1 combines with J gene TRBJ2-3, with 10 bases identical to TRBD2. V lost 0 bases and J lost 5; bases outside the gene matches: 3. The CDR3 is 15 amino acids. The germline V gene has CDR1 SGHRS and CDR2 YFSETQ. This CDR3 is CASSLGLAGEDTQYF. Here the CDR3 DNA reads TGCGCCAGCAGCTTGGGGCTAGCGGGAGAAGATACGCAGTATTTT.

The chain has TRBV6-2 or TRBV6-3 and TRBJ1-1; D unresolved. The CDR3 covers 16 residues. The germline V gene encodes CDR1 MNHEY and CDR2 SVGEGT. The V end lost 2 bases, the J end lost 1 base, and 14 bases lay between the germline ends. This CDR3 is CASSYLEGRGNTEAFF. The DNA of the CDR3 is TGTGCCAGCAGTTACCTGGAGGGCCGGGGGAACACTGAAGCTTTCTTT.